This T cell receptor beta chain comes out of a study of T-cell reconstitution after alpha-beta-depleted transplantation in children. For TCRbeta, the library was prepared with unique molecular identifiers. TCRdb redid the calling of the PCR reads with MiXCR, one entry per CDR3 protein. The data contain approximately 270,000 distinct CDR3 sequences, approximately 9.6% of them singletons. This sequence originates from a human donor who donated a stem cell graft to a child with SCID. This specimen consisted of PBMCs from the stem cell graft donor, obtained from the stem cell graft.

CDR3 loop: CASSLAPGGNTEAFF. The CDR3, as DNA: TGTGCCAGCAGCTTAGCCCCAGGAGGGAACACTGAAGCTTTCTTT. The chain couples TRBV11-2 to TRBJ1-1; D is ambiguous. The V end was cut by 1 base, the J end by 1 base, with 10 bases between. CDR3 length: 15 residues. CDR1 and CDR2 (germline): SGHAT, FQNNGV.